The source of this TCR beta chain is a study of blood T cell repertoires in COVID-19. This table comes from immunoSEQ multiplex PCR, and its TCRdb copy is limited to in-frame clones, with some not included. The top ten clones hold approximately 9% of a sample with a few hundred thousand clones, about 89% of them seen once. The sample comprised PBMCs or T cells enriched from blood (not recorded which). The clonotype was recovered from a man aged 35 to 55 who had recovered from COVID-19.

CDR3 coding DNA: TGTGCCAGCAGCGGACAGGGAGCCCAAGAGACCCAGTACTTC. Translation: CASSGQGAQETQYF. This chain connects TRBV7-2 to TRBJ2-5; 8 nucleotides match TRBD1. This CDR3 contains 14 residues. V shed 5 bases and J 1 base; nucleotides not matched to a gene: 3. Germline CDR1 and CDR2: SGHTA and FQGNSA.